One and the same sample provided the 2 T cell receptor beta chains below, sequenced in a study of cytomegalovirus exposure and HLA in healthy donors. PCR employed 60 Vbeta and 13 Jbeta primers. Assay used: immunoSEQ multiplex PCR; TCRdb lists only in-frame clones, some missing. The repertoire has 150,000 to 200,000 clones, under 85% of them found once; the top ten carry around 1.6%. Sequencing used PBMCs. All receptors come from a woman in her 30s in good health and CMV-seronegative.

The V call is TRBV10-3, the J call TRBJ1-6; D is unclear. Germline CDR1 is ENHRY and CDR2 is SYGVKD. The CDR3 extends over 14 amino acids. The V end was cut by 2 bases, the J end by 8 bases, with 10 bases between. CDR3 coding DNA: TGTGCCATCAGTGAGCCTGGGGAGGATTCACCCCTCCACTTT. This encodes CAISEPGEDSPLHF.

CDR3 sequence: CASSLAGGDGELFF. CDR3 in DNA: TGTGCCAGCAGCTTAGCGGGAGGGGACGGGGAGCTGTTTTTT. This chain connects TRBV7-2 to TRBJ2-2, with 7 bases that match TRBD2. The CDR3 is made up of 14 amino acids. V was pared by 0 bases and J by 7 bases, with 2 bases of the junction left unmatched. Germline CDR1 reads SGHTA; CDR2 reads FQGNSA.